The clone carrying this T cell receptor (beta chain) occurred a few times. The target antigen is unknown. TCR beta CDR3 was sequenced at survey depth on immunoSEQ. Sequencing used immunoSEQ multiplex PCR; TCRdb keeps in-frame clones, though not all of them. The sample carries 6,000 or so clones, 64% recorded once. The record originates from a study of CD8 T cell repertoires and HIV-1 epitope variants. Study-level background: Tested: three Gag epitope families, Nef HW9 and YT9. An uncultured baseline aliquot held 1M T cells. Study-wide points: Fewer than ten TCR beta clonotypes were antigen-specific, six apparently recognizing autologous or escape variants.

Material for sequencing was cultured CD8+ T cells derived from PBMCs. The sequence was collected from a male donor with HIV.

CDR3 loop: CASSYSGTEQFF. In DNA form, the CDR3 reads TGTGCCAGCAGTTACTCCGGAACTGAGCAGTTCTTC. The rearrangement uses TRBV6-5 and TRBJ2-1; D unresolved. V lost 0 bases and J 9 bases, leaving 6 bases between the germline ends. Germline V lookup: CDR1 MNHEY, CDR2 SVGAGI. There are 12 residues in the CDR3.